This T cell receptor beta chain was obtained from a study of T cell repertoires in cytomegalovirus infection. As for the study in general: The authors used CMV epitopes that were HLA-C-restricted (recently identified) and HLA-B-restricted (well studied). Matching HLA type, along with CMV infection, was indicated by public TCR beta signatures. General study results and limits: Cumulative public TCR beta family frequency identified CMV carriers with the relevant HLA.

In TCRdb, the reads were re-called with MiXCR into one record per CDR3 protein. The sample has under 500,000 distinct CDR3 sequences, approximately 42% seen once. This clonotype was seen more than once but under ten times. The antigen remains undetermined. CDR1 and CDR2 (germline): SGHVS, FNYEAQ. The CDR3 runs 17 residues. V was trimmed by 1 base and J by 2 bases, leaving 18 bases between them. The gene calls are TRBV7-6 and TRBJ2-7; weak D call: TRBD1 (7 bases). Specimen: cultured PBMCs, collected from culture after CMV antigen stimulation. This TCR was sampled from a human donor in good health (CMV status not recorded). Some clones in this sample may be carry-over from other donors' samples. Here the CDR3 reads CASSLGGVGQSPYEQYF. The CDR3 coding sequence is TGTGCCAGCAGCTTAGGGGGGGTGGGACAGTCGCCCTACGAGCAGTACTTC.